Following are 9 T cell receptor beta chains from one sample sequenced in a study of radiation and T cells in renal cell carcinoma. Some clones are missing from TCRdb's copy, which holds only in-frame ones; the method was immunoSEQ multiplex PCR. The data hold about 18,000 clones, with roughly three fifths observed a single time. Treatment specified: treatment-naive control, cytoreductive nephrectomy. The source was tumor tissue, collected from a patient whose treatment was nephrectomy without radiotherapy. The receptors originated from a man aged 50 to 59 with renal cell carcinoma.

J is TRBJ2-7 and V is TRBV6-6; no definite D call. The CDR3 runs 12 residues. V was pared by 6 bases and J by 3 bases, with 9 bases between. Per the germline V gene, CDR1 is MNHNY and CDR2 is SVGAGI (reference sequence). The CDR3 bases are TGTGCCAGCAGCTACCAGGTCTACGAGCAGTACTTC. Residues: CASSYQVYEQYF.

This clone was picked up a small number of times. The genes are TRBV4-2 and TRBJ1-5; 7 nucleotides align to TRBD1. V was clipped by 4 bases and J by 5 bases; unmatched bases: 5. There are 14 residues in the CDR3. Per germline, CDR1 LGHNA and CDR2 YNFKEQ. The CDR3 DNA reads TGTGCCAGCAGCCGAACAGGGGAGGATCAGCCCCAGCATTTT. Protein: CASSRTGEDQPQHF.

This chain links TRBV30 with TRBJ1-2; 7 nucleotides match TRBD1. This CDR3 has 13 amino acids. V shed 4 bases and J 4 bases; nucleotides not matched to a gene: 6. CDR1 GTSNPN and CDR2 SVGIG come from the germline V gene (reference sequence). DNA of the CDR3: TGTGCCTGGACTGACAGGGCACTCTATGGCTACACCTTC. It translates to CAWTDRALYGYTF.

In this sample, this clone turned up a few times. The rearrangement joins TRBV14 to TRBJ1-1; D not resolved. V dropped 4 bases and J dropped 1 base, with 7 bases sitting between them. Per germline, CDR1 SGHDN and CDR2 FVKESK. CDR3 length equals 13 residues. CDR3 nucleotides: TGTGCCAGCAGCCGGACGGCGAACACTGAAGCTTTCTTT. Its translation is CASSRTANTEAFF.

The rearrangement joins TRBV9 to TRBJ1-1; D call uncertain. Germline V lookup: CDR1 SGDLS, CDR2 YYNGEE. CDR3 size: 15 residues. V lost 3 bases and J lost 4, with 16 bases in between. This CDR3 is CASSGLGVLGTEAFF. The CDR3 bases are TGTGCCAGCAGCGGACTCGGAGTTTTGGGCACTGAAGCTTTCTTT.

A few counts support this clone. The CDR3: CASSWDSGGEQYF. The CDR3 region has the DNA TGTGCCAGCAGCTGGGACAGCGGGGGCGAGCAGTACTTC. The J gene is TRBJ2-7, the V gene TRBV7-6, with D maybe TRBD2 (8 bases). CDR3 length equals 13 residues. Germline-derived CDR1 and CDR2 are SGHVS and FNYEAQ. The V and J ends lost 4 bases and 6 bases respectively, with 13 bases between them.

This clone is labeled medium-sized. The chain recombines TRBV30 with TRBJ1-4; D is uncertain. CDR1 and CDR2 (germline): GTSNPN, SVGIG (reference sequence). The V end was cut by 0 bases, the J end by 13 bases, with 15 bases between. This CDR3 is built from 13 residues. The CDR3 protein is CAWSVLFPGRLFF. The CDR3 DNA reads TGTGCCTGGAGTGTACTCTTTCCCGGGCGACTGTTTTTT.

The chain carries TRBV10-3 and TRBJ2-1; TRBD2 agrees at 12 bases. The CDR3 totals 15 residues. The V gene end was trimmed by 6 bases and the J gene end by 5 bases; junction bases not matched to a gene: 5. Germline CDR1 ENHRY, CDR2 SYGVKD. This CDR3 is CAISRLAGDNNEQFF. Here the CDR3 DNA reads TGTGCCATCAGCCGACTAGCGGGAGATAACAATGAGCAGTTCTTC.

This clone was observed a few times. The CDR3, as DNA: TGTGCCAGCAGTATCCACGGACAGGGAGCCTACGAGCAGTACTTC. Translating it yields CASSIHGQGAYEQYF. The V call is TRBV28, the J call TRBJ2-7; TRBD1 aligns across 8 bases. The CDR3 extends over 15 amino acids. Germline CDR1 reads MDHEN; CDR2 reads SYDVKM. Trimming removed 5 bases from V and 2 bases from J; junction bases left unmatched: 8.